The 16 T cell receptor beta chains listed next were all sequenced from one sample in a study of T cell responses to AZD1222 COVID-19 vaccine. Sequencing was performed with immunoSEQ multiplex PCR; in TCRdb, only in-frame clones are kept and a portion is missing. The data contain 150,000 to 200,000 clones, roughly 93% of them singletons. The sequences come from peripheral blood, collected on day 0 of AZD1222 vaccination. The source of these receptors is an adult in good health.

This clone was observed once. J is TRBJ2-2 and V is TRBV9; possible D gene TRBD2, 5 bases. Germline V gives CDR1 SGDLS, CDR2 YYNGEE. The CDR3 loop spans 14 amino acids. In DNA, the CDR3 is TGTTTCCTCACCCATGAGGGTAACACCGGGGAGCTGTTTTTT. Its translation: CFLTHEGNTGELFF. The variable domain in full, with the rest retrieved from reference TRBV9 and TRBJ2-2, is DSGVTQTPKHLITATGQRVTLRCSPRSGDLSVYWYQQSLDQGLQFLIQYYNGEERAKGNILERFSAQQFPDLHSELNLSSLELGDSALYFCFLTHEGNTGELFFGEGSRLTVL.

The chain recombines TRBV5-4 with TRBJ2-5; 7 positions agree with TRBD1. This CDR3 has 14 amino acids. The trim removed 0 bases at V and 4 bases at J, leaving 3 bases unmatched. Germline CDR1 and CDR2: SGHNT and YYREEE (reference sequence). The CDR3 DNA reads TGTGCCAGCAGCTTGGACAGGGGAGCAGAGACCCAGTACTTC. Its protein is CASSLDRGAETQYF.

The chain carries TRBV19 and TRBJ2-7, with TRBD2 matching over 13 bases. The V and J ends lost 5 bases and 4 bases, in that order; junction bases with no gene match: 5. The CDR3 contains 15 residues. Per germline, CDR1 LNHDA and CDR2 SQIVND (reference sequence). The CDR3 coding sequence is TGTGCCAGTAGTTTATGGACTAGCGGGAGTTACGAGCAGTACTTC. It specifies CASSLWTSGSYEQYF. The entire variable domain, with the rest obtained from reference TRBV19 and TRBJ2-7, is as follows: DGGITQSPKYLFRKEGQNVTLSCEQNLNHDAMYWYRQDPGQGLRLIYYSQIVNDFQKGDIAEGYSVSREKKESFPLTVTSAQKNPTAFYLCASSLWTSGSYEQYFGPGTRLTVT.

The J gene is TRBJ2-3, the V gene TRBV2; D tentatively fits TRBD1 or TRBD2 (5 bases each). From germline, CDR1 is SNHLY and CDR2 FYNNEI. There are 11 residues in the CDR3. Trimming stripped 7 bases from V and 4 bases from J, with 6 bases between. The CDR3 region has the DNA TGTGCCAGCAAGGGACCAGATACGCAGTATTTT. This gives the protein CASKGPDTQYF.

V and J are TRBV5-1 and TRBJ1-2, with unresolved D. The CDR3 covers 14 residues. V lost 1 base and J 3 bases, leaving 10 bases between the germline ends. The germline V gene has CDR1 SGHRS and CDR2 YFSETQ. The CDR3 sequence: CASSLSGRDYGYTF. The CDR3 DNA follows: TGCGCCAGCAGCTTGTCTGGCAGAGACTATGGCTACACCTTC.

The V gene is TRBV11-3, the J gene TRBJ2-1; 11 bases line up with TRBD2. The length of the CDR3 is 15 residues. CDR1 is SGHNT and CDR2 is YENEEA in the germline V gene. The V and J ends lost 3 bases and 6 bases, in that order; junction bases with no gene match: 4. The CDR3 spells CASSFSGREGNEQFF. In DNA, the CDR3 is TGTGCCAGCAGCTTTAGCGGGAGGGAAGGCAATGAGCAGTTCTTC.

This chain joins TRBV28 and TRBJ2-3, with D possibly called TRBD1 or TRBD2 (5 bases each). V was shortened by 10 bases and J by 1 base, with 24 bases between the two germline ends. Germline V gene data show CDR1 as MDHEN and CDR2 as SYDVKM. CDR3 length: 17 amino acids. CDR3 DNA sequence: TGTGCCATCCGAGGGCGGTCATGGGGGTTGGGCACAGATACGCAGTATTTT. It yields the protein CAIRGRSWGLGTDTQYF.

This clone was found once. The chain combines TRBV7-9 with TRBJ1-1, with a weak D call TRBD1 (5 bases). V dropped 1 base and J dropped 2 bases, with 11 bases sitting between them. This CDR3 has 15 residues. Germline assignment: CDR1 SEHNR and CDR2 FQNEAQ (reference sequence). This chain's CDR3 is CASSLVTGLNTEAFF. In nucleotides, the CDR3 is TGTGCCAGCAGCTTAGTAACGGGACTAAACACTGAAGCTTTCTTT.

The chain recombines TRBV7-2 with TRBJ1-6; 7 bases map to TRBD1. The germline CDR1 and CDR2 sequences are SGHTA and FQGNSA. This CDR3 contains 15 residues. V shed 5 bases and J 6 bases; nucleotides not matched to a gene: 7. The CDR3 loop is CASSRGQRPNSPLHF. The CDR3 DNA follows: TGTGCCAGCAGCCGGGGACAGCGCCCTAATTCACCCCTCCACTTT.

The chain carries TRBV24-1 and TRBJ2-6, with D possibly being TRBD1 or TRBD2 (5 bases each). CDR1 KGHDR and CDR2 SFDVKD come from the germline V gene. The CDR3 is made up of 17 amino acids. V lost 5 bases to trimming and J lost 1 base, with 14 bases between them. CDR3 sequence reads: CATSGGAGTSGANVLTF. As DNA, the CDR3 is TGTGCCACCAGTGGAGGGGCTGGCACATCTGGGGCCAACGTCCTGACTTTC.

This rearrangement joins TRBV1 to TRBJ1-1; the D call in the table, TRBD1, was not verified against the DNA. TRBV1 is designated a pseudogene. The CDR3 loop spans 16 amino acids. DNA for the CDR3: TGCACCAGCAGCGACAAGACAGGGCGCTTATGGACTGAAGCTTTCTTT. Protein product: CTSSDKTGRLWTEAFF.

The V gene is TRBV10-3, the J gene TRBJ2-1, with D possibly being TRBD1 or TRBD2 (5 bases each). The ends were cut back, 6 bases at V and 2 bases at J, with 8 bases in the middle. Per the germline V gene, CDR1 is ENHRY and CDR2 is SYGVKD. This CDR3 region has 13 residues. CDR3 sequence: CAIRGVTYNEQFF. The CDR3 region has the DNA TGTGCCATCAGGGGGGTTACCTACAATGAGCAGTTCTTC.

In its sample, this clone was seen once. The chain has TRBV9 and TRBJ2-1, with D perhaps matching TRBD1 or TRBD2 (5 bases each). The CDR3 is 16 amino acids. The V end lost 0 bases, the J end lost 2 bases, and 12 bases lay between the germline ends. CDR1 and CDR2 (germline): SGDLS, YYNGEE. DNA of the CDR3: TGTGCCAGCAGCGTAGGTGTGGGGGTGGCCTACAATGAGCAGTTCTTC. Its translation is CASSVGVGVAYNEQFF.

This rearrangement joins TRBV18 to TRBJ1-6; 10 bases agree with TRBD1. There are 15 residues in the CDR3. The J segment lost 9 bases and the V segment lost 6 bases, leaving 8 bases of the junction unmatched. Per the germline V gene, CDR1 is KGHSH and CDR2 is LQKENI. Written as DNA, the CDR3 is TGTGCCAGCTCGACCGGGACAGGGGATCGTTCACCCCTCCACTTT. This translates into CASSTGTGDRSPLHF.

J is TRBJ2-7 and V is TRBV7-2, with D tentatively TRBD1 (6 bases). V lost 3 bases to trimming and J lost 2 bases, with 11 bases between them. The CDR3 runs 14 residues. Germline V gene lookup returns CDR1 SGHTA and CDR2 FQGNSA. This chain's CDR3 is CASSLGHKAYEQYF. Here the CDR3 DNA reads TGTGCCAGCAGCTTGGGACACAAAGCCTACGAGCAGTACTTC.

V usage is TRBV27 and J usage is TRBJ1-2; D unclear. Germline assignment: CDR1 MNHEY and CDR2 SMNVEV (reference sequence). The CDR3 runs to 14 residues. Trimming left V 2 bases short and J 0 bases short, with 7 bases between. The CDR3 protein is CASSLKQPNYGYTF. The CDR3 DNA is TGTGCCAGCAGTTTAAAGCAGCCTAACTATGGCTACACCTTC.